A selection of T cell receptor beta chains follows, all from one sample in a study of post-analysis software for immune sequencing data. TCRdb passed the PCR reads through MiXCR, listing each CDR3 protein once. The table lists around 200,000 distinct CDR3 sequences, around 30% of them singletons, with roughly 3.4% in the top ten. The source material was blood. All receptors derive from a girl under 18 with multiple sclerosis. CDR3s include the opening cysteine and the closing phenylalanine or tryptophan. Fields, in order: V gene, J gene, CDR3 length, clone size, D gene, CDR3 DNA, CDR3 protein. The D gene is left open where the match is weak. The size of a clone is reported for some rows only, either as once, few or many, or as a class for expanded clones.

v_gene: TRBV20-1; j_gene: TRBJ2-1; len: 16; abundance: many; d_gene: TRBD2; CDR3nt: TGCAGTGCTAGCACACTAGCGGGGGGGCTGTACAATGAGCAGTTCTTC; CDR3aa: CSASTLAGGLYNEQFF
v_gene: TRBV29-1; j_gene: TRBJ2-4; len: 11; abundance: many; d_gene: NA; CDR3nt: TGCAGCGTTGGAGACAGTATCATTCAGTACTTC; CDR3aa: CSVGDSIIQYF
v_gene: TRBV5-1; j_gene: TRBJ2-7; len: 12; abundance: few; d_gene: NA; CDR3nt: TGCGCCAGCAGCTTGACCAGGAGCGAGCAGTACTTC; CDR3aa: CASSLTRSEQYF
v_gene: TRBV2; j_gene: TRBJ2-7; len: 15; abundance: few; d_gene: TRBD2; CDR3nt: TGTGCCAGCAGCCATAGCGGGCTTAGCTCCTACGAGCAGTACTTC; CDR3aa: CASSHSGLSSYEQYF
v_gene: TRBV7-8; j_gene: TRBJ2-7; len: 16; abundance: NA; d_gene: NA; CDR3nt: TGTGCCAGCAGCTTTACAGAGAAATCCCTCCTATACGAGCAGTACTTC; CDR3aa: CASSFTEKSLLYEQYF
v_gene: TRBV7-2; j_gene: TRBJ2-1; len: 16; abundance: few; d_gene: TRBD2; CDR3nt: TGTGCCAGCTGCCGTTCGGGGGGGACTTCCTACAATGAGCAGTTCTTC; CDR3aa: CASCRSGGTSYNEQFF
v_gene: TRBV5-1; j_gene: TRBJ1-2; len: 14; abundance: NA; d_gene: NA; CDR3nt: TGCGCCAGCAGCTTGGAGGCCGCTAACTATGGCTACACCTTC; CDR3aa: CASSLEAANYGYTF
v_gene: TRBV3-1; j_gene: TRBJ2-1; len: 13; abundance: few; d_gene: NA; CDR3nt: TGTGCCAGCTCCCCTGTTACGTTAAATGAGCAGTTCTTC; CDR3aa: CASSPVTLNEQFF
v_gene: TRBV7-2; j_gene: TRBJ2-2; len: 14; abundance: few; d_gene: TRBD2; CDR3nt: TGTGCCAGCAGCTCCGGACTAGCCACCGGGGAGCTGTTTTTT; CDR3aa: CASSSGLATGELFF
v_gene: TRBV2; j_gene: TRBJ2-5; len: 15; abundance: many; d_gene: TRBD2; CDR3nt: TGTGCCAGCACCAGAAGGCTAGCGGGAGCGGAAACCCAGTACTTC; CDR3aa: CASTRRLAGAETQYF
v_gene: TRBV5-1; j_gene: TRBJ1-1; len: 15; abundance: few; d_gene: NA; CDR3nt: TGCGCCAGCAGCAGTTTGGGACTAACGAACACTGAAGCTTTCTTT; CDR3aa: CASSSLGLTNTEAFF
v_gene: TRBV11-2; j_gene: TRBJ1-2; len: 14; abundance: few; d_gene: TRBD1; CDR3nt: TGTGCCAGCAGCCCGACAGGGGGGGTCGGTGGCTACACCTTC; CDR3aa: CASSPTGGVGGYTF
v_gene: TRBV5-1; j_gene: TRBJ2-7; len: 14; abundance: many; d_gene: TRBD1; CDR3nt: TGCGCCAGCAGCCTGACAGGGGATTCCTACGAGCAGTACTTC; CDR3aa: CASSLTGDSYEQYF
v_gene: TRBV20-1; j_gene: TRBJ2-5; len: 14; abundance: NA; d_gene: TRBD1; CDR3nt: TGCAGTGCTAGCTGGGGGACAGCACAAGATACCCAGTACTTC; CDR3aa: CSASWGTAQDTQYF
v_gene: TRBV20-1; j_gene: TRBJ1-2; len: 11; abundance: NA; d_gene: NA; CDR3nt: TGCAGTGCTAGTGGAGACTATGGCTACACCTTC; CDR3aa: CSASGDYGYTF
v_gene: TRBV5-4; j_gene: TRBJ2-1; len: 15; abundance: NA; d_gene: TRBD2; CDR3nt: TGTGCCATCTCGAGTGGGGGTAACGGGGGGGAGACCCAGTTCTTC; CDR3aa: CAISSGGNGGETQFF
v_gene: TRBV28; j_gene: TRBJ1-1; len: 19; abundance: NA; d_gene: TRBD1; CDR3nt: TGTGCCAGCAGTTCCACCCACTCTTGGACAGGGAAGATGTACACTGAAGCTTTCTTT; CDR3aa: CASSSTHSWTGKMYTEAFF
v_gene: TRBV29-1; j_gene: TRBJ2-3; len: 15; abundance: many; d_gene: TRBD2; CDR3nt: TGCAGCGTTACTCCGGGACTAGCTAGCACAGATACGCAGTATTTT; CDR3aa: CSVTPGLASTDTQYF
v_gene: TRBV5-1; j_gene: TRBJ1-2; len: 14; abundance: few; d_gene: NA; CDR3nt: TGCGCCAGCAGCTTGGTGGTAGGGGCGGATGGCTACACCTTC; CDR3aa: CASSLVVGADGYTF
v_gene: TRBV20-1; j_gene: TRBJ2-1; len: 17; abundance: many; d_gene: TRBD2; CDR3nt: TGCAGTGCTAGACGAGAGCGGGGGGTGAGCTCCTACAATGAGCAGTTCTTC; CDR3aa: CSARRERGVSSYNEQFF
v_gene: TRBV27; j_gene: TRBJ2-3; len: 16; abundance: many; d_gene: TRBD2; CDR3nt: TGTGCCAGCAGTTTATCCCCAGCGGGGCTCACAGATACGCAGTATTTT; CDR3aa: CASSLSPAGLTDTQYF
v_gene: TRBV28; j_gene: TRBJ2-7; len: 16; abundance: many; d_gene: TRBD2; CDR3nt: TGTGCCAGCAGCATCGCCGGGACTAGCGGTTCCTACGAGCAGTACTTC; CDR3aa: CASSIAGTSGSYEQYF
v_gene: TRBV28; j_gene: TRBJ2-3; len: 13; abundance: NA; d_gene: NA; CDR3nt: TGTGCCAGCAGTTTAGGCGGGCTAGATACGCAGTATTTT; CDR3aa: CASSLGGLDTQYF
v_gene: TRBV20-1; j_gene: TRBJ2-5; len: 11; abundance: many; d_gene: NA; CDR3nt: TGCAGTGCTAGAGATCTGGAGACCCAGTACTTC; CDR3aa: CSARDLETQYF
v_gene: TRBV29-1; j_gene: TRBJ2-3; len: 13; abundance: many; d_gene: NA; CDR3nt: TGCAGCGCTACGCCGTCTAGCGCGGATACGCAGTATTTT; CDR3aa: CSATPSSADTQYF
v_gene: TRBV5-1; j_gene: TRBJ2-7; len: 13; abundance: NA; d_gene: NA; CDR3nt: TGCGCCAGCAGCTCGACAGCCTCCTACGAGCAGTACTTC; CDR3aa: CASSSTASYEQYF
v_gene: TRBV4-1; j_gene: TRBJ2-7; len: 16; abundance: many; d_gene: TRBD1; CDR3nt: TGCGCCAGCAGCCAAGATATGGGACAGGATACCTACGAGCAGTACTTC; CDR3aa: CASSQDMGQDTYEQYF
v_gene: TRBV7-2; j_gene: TRBJ1-2; len: 15; abundance: many; d_gene: TRBD1; CDR3nt: TGTGCCAGCAGCTTAGTACAGGGACAGGGCTATGGCTACACCTTC; CDR3aa: CASSLVQGQGYGYTF
v_gene: TRBV28; j_gene: TRBJ2-3; len: 13; abundance: many; d_gene: TRBD1; CDR3nt: TGTGCCAGCAGCCCGGACAGGCCAGATACGCAGTATTTT; CDR3aa: CASSPDRPDTQYF
v_gene: TRBV24-1; j_gene: TRBJ1-2; len: 13; abundance: many; d_gene: NA; CDR3nt: TGTGCCACCAGTCCGGGGGCGCAGGGTGGCTACACCTTC; CDR3aa: CATSPGAQGGYTF
v_gene: TRBV5-1; j_gene: TRBJ2-3; len: 17; abundance: NA; d_gene: TRBD2; CDR3nt: TGCGCCAGCAGCTCGGGACTAGCGGGAGGGCCAGGGGATACGCAGTATTTT; CDR3aa: CASSSGLAGGPGDTQYF
v_gene: TRBV7-6; j_gene: TRBJ1-1; len: 13; abundance: NA; d_gene: NA; CDR3nt: TGTGCCAGCAGCTTGTCCCAGAACACTGAAGCTTTCTTT; CDR3aa: CASSLSQNTEAFF
v_gene: TRBV20-1; j_gene: TRBJ2-3; len: 16; abundance: many; d_gene: NA; CDR3nt: TGCAGTGCTAGAGATAGGCGGGTTCAAAGCACAGATACGCAGTATTTT; CDR3aa: CSARDRRVQSTDTQYF
v_gene: TRBV19; j_gene: TRBJ2-7; len: 11; abundance: few; d_gene: NA; CDR3nt: TGTGCCAGTAGAAATGGGGACGAGCAGTACTTC; CDR3aa: CASRNGDEQYF
v_gene: TRBV2; j_gene: TRBJ2-5; len: 15; abundance: many; d_gene: NA; CDR3nt: TGTGCCAGCAAATGGAGGACATCCTACCAAGAGACCCAGTACTTC; CDR3aa: CASKWRTSYQETQYF
v_gene: TRBV28; j_gene: TRBJ2-5; len: 14; abundance: many; d_gene: NA; CDR3nt: TGTGCCAGCAAGGACAGCCAAGGGGTGGAGACCCAGTACTTC; CDR3aa: CASKDSQGVETQYF
v_gene: TRBV20-1; j_gene: TRBJ2-5; len: 15; abundance: few; d_gene: NA; CDR3nt: TGCAGTGCTAGAGATCCAGGGTCCCAAGCCGGGGAGCAGTACTTC; CDR3aa: CSARDPGSQAGEQYF
v_gene: TRBV10-3; j_gene: TRBJ1-1; len: 16; abundance: many; d_gene: NA; CDR3nt: TGTGCCATCAGTGAGTCCGGTGGGGGGCAAAACACTGAAGCTTTCTTT; CDR3aa: CAISESGGGQNTEAFF
v_gene: TRBV4-1; j_gene: TRBJ1-2; len: 14; abundance: once; d_gene: NA; CDR3nt: TGCGCCAGCAGCCAAGTCCGCAGAGGAGATGGCTACACCTTC; CDR3aa: CASSQVRRGDGYTF
v_gene: TRBV12-3/TRBV12-4; j_gene: TRBJ2-4; len: 15; abundance: once; d_gene: TRBD2; CDR3nt: TGTGCCAGCAGCCCGGGACTAGCGGGAGGAAACATTCAGTACTTC; CDR3aa: CASSPGLAGGNIQYF
v_gene: TRBV27; j_gene: TRBJ2-3; len: 16; abundance: once; d_gene: TRBD2; CDR3nt: TGTGCCAGCAGTTCAAGACTAGCGGGATCACCAGATACGCAGTATTTT; CDR3aa: CASSSRLAGSPDTQYF